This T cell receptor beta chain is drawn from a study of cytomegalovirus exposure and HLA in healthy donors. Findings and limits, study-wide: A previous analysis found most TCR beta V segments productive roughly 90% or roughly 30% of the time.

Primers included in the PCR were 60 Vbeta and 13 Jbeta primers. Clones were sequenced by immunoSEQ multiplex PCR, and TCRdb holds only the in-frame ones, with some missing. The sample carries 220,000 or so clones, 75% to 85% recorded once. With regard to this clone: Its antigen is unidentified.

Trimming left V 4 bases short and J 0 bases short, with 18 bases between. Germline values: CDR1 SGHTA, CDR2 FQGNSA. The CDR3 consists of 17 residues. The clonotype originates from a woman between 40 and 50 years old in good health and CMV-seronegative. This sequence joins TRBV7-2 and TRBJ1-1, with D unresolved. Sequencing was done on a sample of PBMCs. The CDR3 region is CASSSVLASSLNTEAFF. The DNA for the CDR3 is TGTGCCAGCAGCTCTGTTCTGGCTTCCTCCTTGAACACTGAAGCTTTCTTT.